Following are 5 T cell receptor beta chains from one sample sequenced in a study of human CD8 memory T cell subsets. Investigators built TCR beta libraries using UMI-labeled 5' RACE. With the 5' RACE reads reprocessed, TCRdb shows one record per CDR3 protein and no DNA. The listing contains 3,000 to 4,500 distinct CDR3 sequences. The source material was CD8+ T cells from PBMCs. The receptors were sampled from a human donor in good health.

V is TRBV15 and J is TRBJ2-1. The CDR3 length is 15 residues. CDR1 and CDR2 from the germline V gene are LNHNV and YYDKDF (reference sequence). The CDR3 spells CATSGWWHSYNEQFF.

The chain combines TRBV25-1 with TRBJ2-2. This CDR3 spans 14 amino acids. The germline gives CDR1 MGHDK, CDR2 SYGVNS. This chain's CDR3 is CASSESRETGELFF.

Here the CDR3 reads CASSETVQPQHF. This chain connects TRBV28 to TRBJ1-5; TCRdb names TRBD1, which stays unverified in the absence of DNA. The germline V gene encodes CDR1 MDHEN and CDR2 SYDVKM. The CDR3 has 12 amino acids. The whole variable domain, filled in from reference TRBV28 and TRBJ1-5, reads DVKVTQSSRYLVKRTGEKVFLECVQDMDHENMFWYRQDPGLGLRLIYFSYDVKMKEKGDIPEGYSVSREKKERFSLILESASTNQTSMYLCASSETVQPQHFGDGTRLSIL.

The chain's CDR3 is CASSTVTDTYEQYF. The chain joins TRBV28 to TRBJ2-7; the TCRdb D gene call, TRBD1, has no DNA to confirm it. This CDR3 spans 14 amino acids. Germline assignment: CDR1 MDHEN and CDR2 SYDVKM.

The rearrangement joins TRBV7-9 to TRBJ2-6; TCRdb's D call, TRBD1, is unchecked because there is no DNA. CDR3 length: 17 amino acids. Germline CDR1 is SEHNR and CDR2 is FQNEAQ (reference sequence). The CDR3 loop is CASSLAQGFSGANVLTF.